The clone carrying this T cell receptor beta chain was seen repeatedly, ten times or more. The antigen remains unidentified. RNA transcripts served as template for amplifying TCR beta CDR3 sequences. RT-PCR in the first round used HTBI primers; a second-round multiplex PCR followed. A single record per CDR3 protein comes from TCRdb applying MiXCR to the multiplex PCR reads. The table has 300,000 to 500,000 distinct CDR3 sequences, roughly 15% seen once. The sample comes from a study of Graves' ophthalmopathy and Graves' hyperthyroidism. Notes on the study in general: Blood also held most thyroid clonotypes expanded above 0.001 frequency.

Hyperthyroidism patients were newly diagnosed, ill under 2 months, and aged 18 to 65 years. The diagnostic workup employed clinical symptoms, serum thyroxine, TRAb, thyroid ultrasound and orbital computed tomography. The authors used Ficoll-Paque density gradient centrifugation to separate PBMCs. The input was 7.5 to 10 ml of fresh peripheral blood. V was cut by 1 base and J by 0 bases, with 15 bases left in between. This CDR3 is 17 amino acids long. From germline, CDR1 is MNHEY and CDR2 SVGAGI. Sequencing input: peripheral blood. The rearrangement joins TRBV6-5 to TRBJ1-1; D uncertain. This receptor was taken from a woman between 18 and 29 years old with stable Graves' hyperthyroidism. The CDR3 region is CASSYYRGMGMNTEAFF. The CDR3 DNA reads TGTGCCAGCAGTTACTATCGGGGAATGGGTATGAACACTGAAGCTTTCTTT.